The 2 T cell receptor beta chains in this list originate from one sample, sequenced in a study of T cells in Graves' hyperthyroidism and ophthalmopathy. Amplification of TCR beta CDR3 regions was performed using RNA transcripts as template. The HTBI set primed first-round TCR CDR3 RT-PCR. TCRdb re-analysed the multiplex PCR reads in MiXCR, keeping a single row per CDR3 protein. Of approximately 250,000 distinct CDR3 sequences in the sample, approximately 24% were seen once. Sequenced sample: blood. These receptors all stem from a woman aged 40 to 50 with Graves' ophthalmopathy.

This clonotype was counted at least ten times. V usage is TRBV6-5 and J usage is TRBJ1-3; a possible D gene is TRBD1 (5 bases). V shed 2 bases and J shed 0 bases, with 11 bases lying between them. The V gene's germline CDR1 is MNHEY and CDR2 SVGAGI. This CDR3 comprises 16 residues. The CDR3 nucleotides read TGTGCCAGCAGTTACGGGGACGGATCCTCTGGAAACACCATATATTTT. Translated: CASSYGDGSSGNTIYF.

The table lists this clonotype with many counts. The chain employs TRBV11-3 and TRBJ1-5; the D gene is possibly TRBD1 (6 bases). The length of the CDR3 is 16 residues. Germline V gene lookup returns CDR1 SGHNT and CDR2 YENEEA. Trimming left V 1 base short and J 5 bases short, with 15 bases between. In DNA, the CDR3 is TGTGCCAGCAGCTTAGGTCTTCGGTGGGGGCATCAGCCCCAGCATTTT. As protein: CASSLGLRWGHQPQHF. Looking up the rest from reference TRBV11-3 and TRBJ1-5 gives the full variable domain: EAGVVQSPRYKIIEKKQPVAFWCNPISGHNTLYWYLQNLGQGPELLIRYENEEAVDDSQLPKDRFSAERLKGVDSTLKIQPAELGDSAVYLCASSLGLRWGHQPQHFGDGTRLSIL.